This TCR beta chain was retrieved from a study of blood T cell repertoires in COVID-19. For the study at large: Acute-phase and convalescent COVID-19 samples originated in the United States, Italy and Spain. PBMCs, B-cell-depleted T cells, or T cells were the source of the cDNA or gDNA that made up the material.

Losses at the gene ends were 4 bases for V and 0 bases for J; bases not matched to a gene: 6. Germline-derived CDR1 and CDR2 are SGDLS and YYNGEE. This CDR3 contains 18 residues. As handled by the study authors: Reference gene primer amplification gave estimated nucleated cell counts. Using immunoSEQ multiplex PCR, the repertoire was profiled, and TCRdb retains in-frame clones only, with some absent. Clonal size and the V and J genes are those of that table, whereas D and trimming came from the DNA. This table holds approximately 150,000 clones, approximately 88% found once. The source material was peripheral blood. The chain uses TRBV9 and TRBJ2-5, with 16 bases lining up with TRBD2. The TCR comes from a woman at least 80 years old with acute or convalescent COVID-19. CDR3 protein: CASSLGLAGGGYQETQYF. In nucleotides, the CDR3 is TGTGCCAGCAGCTTGGGACTAGCGGGAGGGGGGTACCAAGAGACCCAGTACTTC.